These 31 T cell receptor beta chains were sequenced from one sample in a study of T-cell reconstitution after alpha-beta-depleted transplantation in children. A library of TCRbeta sequences, prepared with unique molecular identifiers, was generated. MiXCR was run by TCRdb on the PCR reads, yielding one entry per CDR3 protein. Among roughly 500,000 distinct CDR3 sequences listed, about 12% were seen once. Here the sequenced sample was PBMCs from the stem cell graft donor, taken from the stem cell graft. Source of these receptors: a human donor who donated a stem cell graft to a child with combined immunodeficiency.

This chain joins TRBV20-1 and TRBJ2-7; TRBD1 might be the D (7 bases). This CDR3 is built from 16 residues. V was trimmed by 6 bases and J by 0 bases, leaving 21 bases between them. Germline lookup yields CDR1 DFQATT and CDR2 SNEGSKA (reference sequence). The CDR3 protein is CSAPAPTGTYSYEQYF. The CDR3 bases are TGCAGTGCCCCTGCCCCGACAGGGACTTACTCCTACGAGCAGTACTTC.

This clonotype was observed a handful of times. The rearrangement uses TRBV15 and TRBJ2-7; the D call may be TRBD1 or TRBD2 (5 bases each). The CDR3 length is 16 residues. Per germline, CDR1 LNHNV and CDR2 YYDKDF (reference sequence). With 1 base removed from V and 2 bases from J, the gap between germline ends came to 15 bases. CDR3 region: CATSRVRGRVPYEQYF. CDR3 DNA: TGTGCCACCAGCAGAGTACGGGGCAGGGTCCCCTACGAGCAGTACTTC.

This sequence joins TRBV12-3 or TRBV12-4 and TRBJ2-5; D perhaps matches TRBD2 (5 bases). The CDR3 is made up of 13 amino acids. Between the trimmed V and J ends, which lost 6 bases and 3 bases, there was a span of 11 bases. In nucleotides, the CDR3 is TGTGCCAGCAGGCCCACGGGGAAAGAGACCCAGTACTTC. It yields the protein CASRPTGKETQYF.

In its sample, this clonotype was seen many times. The chain joins TRBV7-2 to TRBJ2-1, with 10 bases identical to TRBD1. The CDR3 consists of 15 residues. V gave up 5 bases and J gave up 6 bases; unmatched junction bases: 7. The germline CDR1 and CDR2 sequences are SGHTA and FQGNSA. The CDR3 sequence is CASSKGTGAGNEQFF. DNA of the CDR3: TGTGCCAGCAGCAAAGGGACAGGGGCTGGCAATGAGCAGTTCTTC. Complete variable domain (other parts from reference TRBV7-2 and TRBJ2-1): GAGVSQSPSNKVTEKGKDVELRCDPISGHTALYWYRQSLGQGLEFLIYFQGNSAPDKSGLPSDRFSAERTGGSVSTLTIQRTQQEDSAVYLCASSKGTGAGNEQFFGPGTRLTVL.

Ten or more counts support this clonotype. The CDR3 region has the DNA TGCGCCAGCAGCAGAGGGGGCGCAGCTAATGAAAAACTGTTTTTT. It is translated as CASSRGGAANEKLFF. The chain recombines TRBV5-1 with TRBJ1-4; 7 bases line up with TRBD1. J gave up 3 bases and V 4 bases, and 6 bases lay outside the gene matches. This CDR3 contains 15 residues. Germline V gives CDR1 SGHRS, CDR2 YFSETQ.

This clonotype was counted between two and nine times. The J gene is TRBJ2-1, the V gene TRBV20-1, with 14 bases lining up with TRBD2. The V gene end was trimmed by 6 bases and the J gene end by 0 bases; junction bases not matched to a gene: 4. The CDR3 runs to 16 residues. Germline V gene lookup returns CDR1 DFQATT and CDR2 SNEGSKA (reference sequence). The CDR3 loop reads CSASTSGGASYNEQFF. CDR3 sequence (DNA): TGCAGTGCGTCGACTAGCGGGGGGGCCTCCTACAATGAGCAGTTCTTC.

In this sample, this clonotype turned up many times. The genes are TRBV27 and TRBJ1-5; D remains ambiguous. Germline V lookup: CDR1 MNHEY, CDR2 SMNVEV (reference sequence). The CDR3 extends over 13 amino acids. V lost 6 bases, J lost 3 bases, and 9 bases lay in between. The CDR3 sequence is CASSLSSNQPQHF. CDR3 DNA sequence: TGTGCCAGCAGCCTCAGTTCCAATCAGCCCCAGCATTTT.

The rearrangement joins TRBV13 to TRBJ1-5; TRBD1 matches at 9 bases. V was pared by 3 bases and J by 1 base, with 7 bases of the junction left unmatched. This CDR3 spans 17 amino acids. Germline V gene data show CDR1 as PRHDT and CDR2 as FYEKMQ (reference sequence). Written as DNA, the CDR3 is TGTGCCAGCAGCTTGTCCGGGACAGGGAGAAGCAATCAGCCCCAGCATTTT. Translation gives CASSLSGTGRSNQPQHF. The whole variable domain, remainder taken from reference TRBV13 and TRBJ1-5, is AAGVIQSPRHLIKEKRETATLKCYPIPRHDTVYWYQQGPGQDPQFLISFYEKMQSDKGSIPDRFSAQQFSDYHSELNMSSLELGDSALYFCASSLSGTGRSNQPQHFGDGTRLSIL.

In its sample, this clonotype was seen a few times. The rearrangement links TRBV7-2 to TRBJ2-7; 8 positions agree with TRBD2. The V segment lost 1 base and the J segment 0 bases; nucleotides outside the gene matches: 5. CDR3 size: 16 residues. Germline loops: CDR1 SGHTA, CDR2 FQGNSA. CDR3 coding DNA: TGTGCCAGCAGCTTAGGAGGAAGCGGGAGCTCCTACGAGCAGTACTTC. Translating it yields CASSLGGSGSSYEQYF.

The V gene is TRBV12-3 or TRBV12-4, the J gene TRBJ1-4; D uncertain. There are 12 residues in the CDR3. V lost 8 bases and J lost 7, with 11 bases in between. In DNA, the CDR3 is TGTGCCAGCCGTGGGTATTCTGAAAAACTGTTTTTT. Translating gives CASRGYSEKLFF.

In this sample, this clonotype turned up a few times. The chain joins TRBV10-3 to TRBJ1-3, with D possibly matching TRBD1 (5 bases). The CDR3 is 14 residues long. CDR1 and CDR2 from the germline V gene are ENHRY and SYGVKD. The CDR3 spells CFGGGFFSGNTIYF. The CDR3 nucleotides read TGTTTTGGGGGGGGGTTCTTCTCTGGAAACACCATATATTTT.

The V and J genes are TRBV27 and TRBJ1-4; 7 bases match TRBD1. V gave up 8 bases and J gave up 5 bases; unmatched junction bases: 5. CDR3 length: 13 amino acids. Germline V gives CDR1 MNHEY, CDR2 SMNVEV (reference sequence). CDR3 in amino acids: CASGTDMNEKLFF. The CDR3 DNA reads TGTGCCAGCGGGACAGACATGAATGAAAAACTGTTTTTT. Full variable domain (rest looked up from reference TRBV27 and TRBJ1-4): EAQVTQNPRYLITVTGKKLTVTCSQNMNHEYMSWYRQDPGLGLRQIYYSMNVEVTDKGDVPEGYKVSRKEKRNFPLILESPSPNQTSLYFCASGTDMNEKLFFGSGTQLSVL.

This clonotype has at least ten counts. DNA for the CDR3: TGTGCCAGCCTCGAGAGAAGTGAGACCCAGTACTTC. Its protein product is CASLERSETQYF. The genes are TRBV7-9 and TRBJ2-5; the D is unclear. CDR1 SEHNR and CDR2 FQNEAQ come from the germline V gene (reference sequence). The CDR3 contains 12 residues. Trimming left V 8 bases short and J 5 bases short, with 12 bases between. Full variable domain (outside the CDR3, taken from reference TRBV7-9 and TRBJ2-5): DTGVSQNPRHKITKRGQNVTFRCDPISEHNRLYWYRQTLGQGPEFLTYFQNEAQLEKSRLLSDRFSAERPKGSFSTLEIQRTEQGDSAMYLCASLERSETQYFGPGTRLLVL.

This clonotype came up many times. The chain carries TRBV27 and TRBJ2-7; 9 nucleotides align to TRBD1. CDR3 length: 15 amino acids. The germline CDR1 and CDR2 sequences are MNHEY and SMNVEV (reference sequence). After removal of 5 bases from V and 1 base from J, the junction contained 6 bases not matched to a gene. CDR3 region: CASSPNRGPSYEQYF. The CDR3 DNA reads as TGTGCCAGCAGTCCTAACAGGGGGCCATCCTACGAGCAGTACTTC.

V and J are TRBV29-1 and TRBJ2-4; tentatively, D is TRBD1 (6 bases). Trimming left V 4 bases short and J 7 bases short, with 17 bases between. The CDR3 is made up of 14 amino acids. The germline gives CDR1 SQVTM, CDR2 ANQGSEA. DNA of the CDR3: TGCAGCGTTGTCCTTCGGGACATGGGGAACATTCAGTACTTC. Its protein is CSVVLRDMGNIQYF.

The J gene is TRBJ1-2, the V gene TRBV14; D is unresolved. CDR1 is SGHDN and CDR2 is FVKESK in the germline V gene. V was clipped by 0 bases and J by 14 bases, with 19 bases between them. The CDR3 has 14 residues. The CDR3 region is CASSQDRNPFGITF. CDR3 nucleotide sequence: TGTGCCAGCAGCCAAGACCGAAACCCTTTTGGTATTACCTTC.

This clonotype showed up many times. The chain couples TRBV10-3 to TRBJ2-7; D might be TRBD1 (6 bases). Germline V gives CDR1 ENHRY, CDR2 SYGVKD. The CDR3 loop spans 16 amino acids. V lost 6 bases to trimming and J lost 2 bases, with 20 bases between them. CDR3 coding DNA: TGTGCCATCAGCGGCGGTGGCGAGCAGGGGCCCTACGAGCAGTACTTC. The encoded protein is CAISGGGEQGPYEQYF.

There are many counts of this clonotype. Here the CDR3 reads CATSDQPRRQFF. The CDR3, as DNA: TGTGCCACCAGTGACCAACCCCGGCGGCAGTTCTTC. This chain links TRBV24-1 with TRBJ2-1; no clear D gene. Germline lookup yields CDR1 KGHDR and CDR2 SFDVKD. V was clipped by 4 bases and J by 12 bases, with 12 bases between them. The length of the CDR3 is 12 residues.

The V gene is TRBV24-1, the J gene TRBJ2-3, with 7 nucleotides matching TRBD1. The J segment lost 0 bases and the V segment lost 5 bases, leaving 4 bases of the junction unmatched. CDR3 length equals 15 residues. Germline CDR1 is KGHDR and CDR2 is SFDVKD. CDR3 loop: CATSGDSLSTDTQYF. The CDR3 DNA reads TGTGCCACCAGTGGGGACAGCCTCAGCACAGATACGCAGTATTTT.

The gene calls are TRBV12-3 or TRBV12-4 and TRBJ1-6; 11 positions match TRBD1. The CDR3 is made up of 15 amino acids. V dropped 6 bases and J dropped 8; count of bases not matched to a gene: 6. CDR3 residues: CASSPGQGADSPLHF. The CDR3 DNA sequence: TGTGCCAGCAGCCCCGGACAGGGGGCCGATTCACCCCTCCACTTT.

V is TRBV18 and J is TRBJ2-7; D not certain. Germline-derived CDR1 and CDR2 are KGHSH and LQKENI. V was shortened by 0 bases and J by 0 bases, with 12 bases between the two germline ends. This CDR3 contains 16 residues. The CDR3 nucleotides are TGTGCCAGCTCACCACCAACCGGTGCCTTCTCCTACGAGCAGTACTTC. Translation: CASSPPTGAFSYEQYF.

The chain links TRBV5-1 to TRBJ1-4; no definite D call. The CDR3 length is 17 residues. Germline V gene data show CDR1 as SGHRS and CDR2 as YFSETQ. V was shortened by 0 bases and J by 0 bases, with 12 bases between the two germline ends. DNA for the CDR3: TGCGCCAGCAGCTTGGGGCTGGACTCAGCAACTAATGAAAAACTGTTTTTT. Residues: CASSLGLDSATNEKLFF.

The rearrangement joins TRBV5-1 to TRBJ2-1; 9 positions match TRBD2. The CDR3 consists of 16 residues. With V trimmed by 3 bases and J by 5 bases, 9 bases remained unmatched. Per germline, CDR1 SGHRS and CDR2 YFSETQ. This chain's CDR3 is CASSSQLAGSHNEQFF. CDR3 coding DNA: TGCGCCAGCAGCTCCCAGCTAGCGGGATCCCACAATGAGCAGTTCTTC.

This clonotype was picked up a small number of times. The V and J genes are TRBV30 and TRBJ2-2; TRBD2 aligns across 9 bases. This CDR3 is 14 amino acids long. V lost 7 bases, J lost 3 bases, and 6 bases stayed unmatched. The germline gives CDR1 GTSNPN, CDR2 SVGIG (reference sequence). The CDR3 reads CASGRGGYTGELFF. CDR3 bases: TGTGCCTCCGGGCGGGGGGGCTACACCGGGGAGCTGTTTTTT.

The sample holds a few counts of this clonotype. The V and J genes are TRBV3-1 and TRBJ1-1; TRBD1 is a possible D gene (5 bases). The CDR3 covers 14 residues. Germline CDR1 LGHDT, CDR2 YNNKEL (reference sequence). Trimming cost V 1 base and J 6 bases, with 12 bases left between them. The CDR3 bases are TGTGCCAGCAGCCAAGGGGGCAGCGTGGCTGAAGCTTTCTTT. Amino acids: CASSQGGSVAEAFF.

This clonotype was seen a few times. This rearrangement joins TRBV3-1 to TRBJ2-2; 9 positions agree with TRBD1. This CDR3 is 15 amino acids long. The V segment lost 5 bases and the J segment 4 bases; nucleotides outside the gene matches: 5. Germline V gene data show CDR1 as LGHDT and CDR2 as YNNKEL (reference sequence). CDR3 amino acids: CASSAQGAITGELFF. CDR3 nucleotides: TGTGCCAGCAGCGCACAGGGGGCGATCACCGGGGAGCTGTTTTTT.

The V call is TRBV11-2, the J call TRBJ2-1; 11 positions agree with TRBD2. Germline V gene sequence: CDR1 SGHAT, CDR2 FQNNGV. The CDR3 contains 18 residues. The V and J ends lost 2 bases and 4 bases, in that order; junction bases with no gene match: 10. The CDR3 region has the DNA TGTGCCAGCAGCTTAAGGGCCGAGGGACTAGCGGTGTACAATGAGCAGTTCTTC. Residues: CASSLRAEGLAVYNEQFF.

This clonotype was seen only a few times. The rearrangement links TRBV20-1 to TRBJ2-1; 12 nucleotides agree with TRBD2. The CDR3 covers 16 residues. The germline V gene has CDR1 DFQATT and CDR2 SNEGSKA (reference sequence). The ends lost 3 bases at V and 9 bases at J; junction bases unmatched: 12. CDR3 in amino acids: CSARGTSGQLVGEQFF. The DNA for the CDR3 is TGCAGTGCTAGGGGGACTAGCGGGCAACTCGTGGGTGAGCAGTTCTTC.

This clonotype has a count of ten or more. V and J are TRBV2 and TRBJ1-5, with unresolved D. The CDR3 has 11 residues. The V gene lost 6 bases and the J gene lost 14 bases, with 14 bases spanning the gap. Germline loops: CDR1 SNHLY, CDR2 FYNNEI. CDR3 amino acids: CASRTDLYEHF. The CDR3 DNA reads TGTGCCAGCAGGACGGATTTGTATGAGCATTTT.

This clonotype was detected only a few times. V and J are TRBV20-1 and TRBJ2-5, with 9 bases fitting TRBD1. The CDR3 contains 14 residues. Looked up from germline, CDR1 is DFQATT and CDR2 is SNEGSKA (reference sequence). The V segment lost 6 bases and the J segment 5 bases; nucleotides outside the gene matches: 10. The CDR3 region is CSARQQGAGETQYF. The CDR3 coding sequence is TGCAGTGCGCGGCAACAGGGGGCGGGGGAGACCCAGTACTTC.

This clonotype was observed a handful of times. This chain connects TRBV28 to TRBJ2-7, with no clear D. The CDR3 extends over 9 amino acids. Between the trimmed V and J ends, which lost 5 bases and 9 bases, there was a span of 5 bases. Germline V CDR1 and CDR2: MDHEN, SYDVKM. This CDR3 reads CASSITQYF. The CDR3 DNA follows: TGTGCCAGCAGTATCACGCAGTACTTC.